This T cell receptor (beta chain) was retrieved from a study of blood T cell repertoires in COVID-19. Study-wide context: From the United States, Italy and Spain came samples of acute and convalescent COVID-19.

Generated by immunoSEQ multiplex PCR, the TCRdb table keeps only in-frame clones and is missing some. This sample has around 200,000 clones, with about 88% found just once. Germline V gene lookup returns CDR1 MDHEN and CDR2 SYDVKM. The CDR3 covers 13 residues. With 6 bases removed from V and 8 bases from J, the gap between germline ends came to 13 bases. Material for sequencing was peripheral blood. This TCR was recovered from a man aged 35-49 years with active or convalescent COVID-19. The V call is TRBV28, the J call TRBJ2-2; no reliable D call. CDR3 protein: CASRPPGAGELFF. The CDR3 DNA sequence: TGTGCCAGCAGACCTCCCGGAGCTGGGGAGCTGTTTTTT.